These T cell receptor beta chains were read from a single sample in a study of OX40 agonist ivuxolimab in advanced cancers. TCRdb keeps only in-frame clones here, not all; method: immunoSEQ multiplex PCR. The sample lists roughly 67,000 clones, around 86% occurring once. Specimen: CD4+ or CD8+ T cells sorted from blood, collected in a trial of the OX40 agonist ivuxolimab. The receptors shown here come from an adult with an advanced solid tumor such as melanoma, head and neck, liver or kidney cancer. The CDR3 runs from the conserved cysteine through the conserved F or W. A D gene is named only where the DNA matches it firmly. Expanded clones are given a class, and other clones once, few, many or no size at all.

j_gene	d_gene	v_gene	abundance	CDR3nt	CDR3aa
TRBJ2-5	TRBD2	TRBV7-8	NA	TGTGCCAGCAGCTTTCGGACTAGTTCGGAGACCCAGTACTTC	CASSFRTSSETQYF
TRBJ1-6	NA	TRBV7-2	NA	TGTGCCAGCAGCAGGGACGACGGTTCACCCCTCCACTTT	CASSRDDGSPLHF
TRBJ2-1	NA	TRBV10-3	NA	TGTGCCATCAGTGAGTCAGGGGCGCGGGTAGATGAGCAGTTCTTC	CAISESGARVDEQFF
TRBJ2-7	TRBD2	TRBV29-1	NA	TGCATCCCAATCCGTGGGAGGGGTCGGTACGAGCAGTACTTC	CIPIRGRGRYEQYF
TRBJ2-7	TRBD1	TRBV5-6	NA	TGTGCCAGCTTTCGGCGGACAGGTATGATCGAGCAGTACTTC	CASFRRTGMIEQYF
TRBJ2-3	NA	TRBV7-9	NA	TGTGCCAGCAGCTTAGCGTCACAGGGCACAGATACGCAGTATTTT	CASSLASQGTDTQYF
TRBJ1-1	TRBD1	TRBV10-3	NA	TGTGCCACACAGACCGGGACAGCGAACACTGAAGCTTTCTTT	CATQTGTANTEAFF
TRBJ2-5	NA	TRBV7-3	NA	TGTGCCAGCAGCTTATTTGGGGTAGCTAGAGAGACCCAGTACTTC	CASSLFGVARETQYF
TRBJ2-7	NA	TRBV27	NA	TGTGCCAGCGCTTCCGGGACCAGGATCAACGAGCAGTACTTC	CASASGTRINEQYF
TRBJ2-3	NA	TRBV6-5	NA	TGTGCCAGCAGAAGAGGGCAGCTGATCGATACGCAGTATTTT	CASRRGQLIDTQYF
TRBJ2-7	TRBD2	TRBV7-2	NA	TGTGCCAGCAGCTCGCGCCCTAGCGGGGTTAACTACGAGCAGTACTTC	CASSSRPSGVNYEQYF
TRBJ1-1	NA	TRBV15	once	TGTGCCACCAGCAGGGTCAGTGGTGGAGGCACTGAAGCTTTCTTT	CATSRVSGGGTEAFF
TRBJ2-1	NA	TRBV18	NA	TGTGCCAGCTCAAATAGCGGAAATGAGCAGTTCTTC	CASSNSGNEQFF
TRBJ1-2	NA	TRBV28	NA	TGTGCCAGCAGTTCGGCAGCCAGTACCTTC	CASSSAASTF
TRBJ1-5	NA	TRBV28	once	TGTGCCAGCAGTTCCACCGGGAGTCATAGCAATCAGCCCCAGCATTTT	CASSSTGSHSNQPQHF
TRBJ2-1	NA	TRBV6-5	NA	TGTGCCAGCAGACTCTCCGGGGGCAATGAGCAGTTCTTC	CASRLSGGNEQFF
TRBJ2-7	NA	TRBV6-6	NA	TGTGCCAGCAGTACAACTAGGCCCTACGAGCAGTACTTC	CASSTTRPYEQYF
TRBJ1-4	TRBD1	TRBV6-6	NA	TGTGCCAGCAGTCCTGGACAGGGGCTGTATGAAAAACTGTTTTTT	CASSPGQGLYEKLFF
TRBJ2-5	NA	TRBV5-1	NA	TGCGCCAGCAGCCCCGATCCGGGGCCCCAAGAGACCCAGTACTTC	CASSPDPGPQETQYF
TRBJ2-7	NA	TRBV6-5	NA	TGTGCCAGCAGTTACTCTTGGCAGATCTACGAGCAGTACTTC	CASSYSWQIYEQYF
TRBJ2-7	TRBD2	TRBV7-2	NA	TGTGCCAGCAGCTCTCCGGGACTAGCGGGCTTCCGGGGTATGGAGCAGTACTTC	CASSSPGLAGFRGMEQYF
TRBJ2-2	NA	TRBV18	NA	TGTGCCAGCTCATCATTTACAGGGGAGCTGTTTTTT	CASSSFTGELFF
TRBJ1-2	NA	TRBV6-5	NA	TGTGCCAGCAGTTACCCCGGACCCGGAGGAAACTATGGCTACACCTTC	CASSYPGPGGNYGYTF
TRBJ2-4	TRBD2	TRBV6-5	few	TGTGCCAGCACCGGGACTAGCGGGAGTTCACAGTACTTC	CASTGTSGSSQYF
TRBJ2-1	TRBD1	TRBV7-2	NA	TGTGCCAGCAGTTATCCGGGACAGGGGGCCGAGGAGCAGTTCTTC	CASSYPGQGAEEQFF
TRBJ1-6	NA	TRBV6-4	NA	TGTGCCAGCAGTGACTCAGGTTCACCCCTCCACTTT	CASSDSGSPLHF
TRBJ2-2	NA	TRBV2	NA	TGTGCCAGCAGTCCCGGGACTTCGAACACCGGGGAGCTGTTTTTT	CASSPGTSNTGELFF